This T cell receptor beta chain was identified in a study of cytomegalovirus exposure and HLA in healthy donors. Overall study: Tens of millions of unique TCRs from HLA-typed donors were held in an early release of data. General study findings and limits: It was likely that a cluster of highly shared sequence variants was a sequencing artifact. TCR beta sequences reportedly predicted the HLA-A and HLA-B alleles of most subjects accurately. At a 0.05 false discovery rate, a later analysis found about 17,000 TCR beta sequences to be associated with HLA alleles.

The germline CDR1 and CDR2 sequences are LGHNA and YSLEER. This CDR3 has 12 amino acids. The V end was cut by 7 bases, the J end by 5 bases, with 11 bases between. Remarks on this clone: Its matching antigen is unknown.

PCR was performed using 60 Vbeta and 13 Jbeta primers. Profiled with immunoSEQ multiplex PCR; TCRdb holds only in-frame clones, not every one. The sample's table shows approximately 100,000 clones. Material for sequencing was PBMCs. The genes are TRBV4-3 and TRBJ1-1, with D unclear. This TCR came from a man aged 35 to 55 in good health and CMV-seronegative. CDR3 loop: CASTGPGTEAFF. For the CDR3, the DNA is TGCGCCAGCACAGGCCCTGGGACTGAAGCTTTCTTT.